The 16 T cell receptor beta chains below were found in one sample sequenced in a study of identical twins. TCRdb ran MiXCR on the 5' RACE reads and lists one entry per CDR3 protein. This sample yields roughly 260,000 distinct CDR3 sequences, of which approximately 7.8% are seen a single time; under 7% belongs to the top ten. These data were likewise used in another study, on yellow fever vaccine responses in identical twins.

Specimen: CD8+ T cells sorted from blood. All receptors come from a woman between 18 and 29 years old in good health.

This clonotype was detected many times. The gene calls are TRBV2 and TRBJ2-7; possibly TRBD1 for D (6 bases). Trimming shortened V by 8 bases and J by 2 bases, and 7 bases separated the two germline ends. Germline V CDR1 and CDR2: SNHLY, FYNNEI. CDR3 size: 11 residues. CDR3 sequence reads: CASGQTYEQYV. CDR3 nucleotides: TGTGCCAGCGGACAGACCTACGAGCAGTACGTC.

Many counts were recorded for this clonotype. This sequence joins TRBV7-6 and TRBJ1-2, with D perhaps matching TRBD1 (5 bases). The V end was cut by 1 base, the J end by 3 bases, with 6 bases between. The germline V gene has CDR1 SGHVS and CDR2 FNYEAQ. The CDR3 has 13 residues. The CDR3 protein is CASSLGGDYGYTF. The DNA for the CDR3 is TGTGCCAGCAGCTTAGGGGGGGACTATGGCTACACCTTC.

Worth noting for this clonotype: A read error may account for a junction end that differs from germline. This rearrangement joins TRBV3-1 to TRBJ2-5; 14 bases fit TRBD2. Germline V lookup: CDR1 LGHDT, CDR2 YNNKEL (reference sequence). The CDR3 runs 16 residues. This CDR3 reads CASRQGTSGRRETQYF. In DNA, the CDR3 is TGTGCCAGCAGACAAGGGACTAGCGGGAGAAGAGAGACCCAGTACTTC.

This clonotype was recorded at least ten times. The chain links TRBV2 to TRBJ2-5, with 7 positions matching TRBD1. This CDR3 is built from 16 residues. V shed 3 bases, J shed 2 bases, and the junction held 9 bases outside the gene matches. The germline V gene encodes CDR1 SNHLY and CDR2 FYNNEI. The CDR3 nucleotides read TGTGCCAGCAGTGACGAGACAGGGAAGCCACAAGAGACCCAGTACTTC. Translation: CASSDETGKPQETQYF.

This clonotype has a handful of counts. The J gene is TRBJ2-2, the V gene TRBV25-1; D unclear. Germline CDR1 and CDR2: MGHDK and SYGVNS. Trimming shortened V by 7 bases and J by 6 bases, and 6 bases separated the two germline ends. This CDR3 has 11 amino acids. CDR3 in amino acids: CASIKAGELFF. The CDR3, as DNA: TGTGCCAGCATAAAGGCCGGGGAGCTGTTTTTT.

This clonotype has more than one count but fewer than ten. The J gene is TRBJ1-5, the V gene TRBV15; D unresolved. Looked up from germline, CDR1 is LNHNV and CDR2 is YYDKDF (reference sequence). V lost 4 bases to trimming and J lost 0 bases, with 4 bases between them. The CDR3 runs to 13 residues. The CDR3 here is CATSKNSNQPQHF. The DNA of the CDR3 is TGTGCCACCAGCAAGAATAGCAATCAGCCCCAGCATTTT.

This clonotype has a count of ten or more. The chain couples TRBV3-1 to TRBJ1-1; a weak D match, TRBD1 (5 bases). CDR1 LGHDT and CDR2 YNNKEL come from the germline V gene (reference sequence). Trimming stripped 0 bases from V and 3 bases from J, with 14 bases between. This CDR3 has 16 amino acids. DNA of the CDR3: TGTGCCAGCAGCCAAGATGCCGGGGGGTGGGACACTGAAGCTTTCTTT. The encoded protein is CASSQDAGGWDTEAFF.

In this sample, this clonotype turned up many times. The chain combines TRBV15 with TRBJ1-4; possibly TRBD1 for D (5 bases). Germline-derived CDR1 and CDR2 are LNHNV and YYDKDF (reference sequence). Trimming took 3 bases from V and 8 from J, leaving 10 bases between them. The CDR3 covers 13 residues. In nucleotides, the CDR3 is TGTGCCACCAGCAGGTACCGGGGGGAAAAACTGTTTTTT. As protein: CATSRYRGEKLFF.

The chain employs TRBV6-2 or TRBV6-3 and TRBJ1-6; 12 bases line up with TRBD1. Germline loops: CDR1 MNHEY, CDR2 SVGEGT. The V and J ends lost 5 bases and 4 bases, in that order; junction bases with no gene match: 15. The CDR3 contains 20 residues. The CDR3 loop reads CASSTKPIGTGGVYNSPLHF. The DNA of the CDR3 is TGTGCCAGCAGTACTAAACCCATAGGGACAGGGGGCGTTTATAATTCACCCCTCCACTTT.

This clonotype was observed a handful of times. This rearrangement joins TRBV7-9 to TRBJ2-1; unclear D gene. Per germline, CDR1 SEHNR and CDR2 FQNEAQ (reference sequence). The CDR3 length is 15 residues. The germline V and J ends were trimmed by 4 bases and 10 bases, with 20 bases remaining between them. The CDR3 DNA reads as TGTGCCAGCAGCTCACCGGCCATGGGCCTGGGAGAGCAGTTCTTC. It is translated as CASSSPAMGLGEQFF.

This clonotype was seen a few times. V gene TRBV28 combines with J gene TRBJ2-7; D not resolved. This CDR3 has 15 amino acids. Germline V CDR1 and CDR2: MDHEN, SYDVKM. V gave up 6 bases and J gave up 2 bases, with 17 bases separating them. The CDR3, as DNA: TGTGCCAGCAGCCCCCTGGTTGACCGTCCCTACGAGCAGTACTTC. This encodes CASSPLVDRPYEQYF.

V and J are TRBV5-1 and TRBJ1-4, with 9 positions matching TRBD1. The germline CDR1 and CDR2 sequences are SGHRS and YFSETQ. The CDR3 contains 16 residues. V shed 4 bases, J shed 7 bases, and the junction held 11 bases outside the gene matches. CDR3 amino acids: CASSPGQGKGGEKLFF. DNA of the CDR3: TGCGCCAGCAGCCCCGGACAGGGGAAAGGGGGTGAAAAACTGTTTTTT.

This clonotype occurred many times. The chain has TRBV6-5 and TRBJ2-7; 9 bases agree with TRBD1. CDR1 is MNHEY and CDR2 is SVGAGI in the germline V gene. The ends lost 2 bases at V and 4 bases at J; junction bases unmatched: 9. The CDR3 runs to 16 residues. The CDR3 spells CASSYDRDRAMYEQYV. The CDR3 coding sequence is TGTGCCAGCAGTTACGACCGGGACAGGGCAATGTACGAGCAGTACGTC.

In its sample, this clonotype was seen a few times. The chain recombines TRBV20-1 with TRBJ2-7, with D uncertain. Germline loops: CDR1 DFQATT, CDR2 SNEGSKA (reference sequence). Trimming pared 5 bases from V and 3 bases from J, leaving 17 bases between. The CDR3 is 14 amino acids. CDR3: CSARTDYTIYEQYF. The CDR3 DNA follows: TGCAGTGCTCGGACGGATTATACCATCTACGAGCAGTACTTC.

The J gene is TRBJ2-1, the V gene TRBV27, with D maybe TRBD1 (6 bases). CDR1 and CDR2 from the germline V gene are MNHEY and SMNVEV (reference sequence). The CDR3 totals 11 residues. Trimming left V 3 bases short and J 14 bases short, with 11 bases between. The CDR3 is CASSFGQGKFF. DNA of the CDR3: TGTGCCAGCAGTTTCGGGCAGGGGAAGTTCTTC.

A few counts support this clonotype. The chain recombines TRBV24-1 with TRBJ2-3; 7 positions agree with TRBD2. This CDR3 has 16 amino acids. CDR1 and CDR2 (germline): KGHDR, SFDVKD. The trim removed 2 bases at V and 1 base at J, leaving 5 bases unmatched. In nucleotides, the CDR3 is TGTGCCACCAGTGATTCTGCGGGAGTGGGCACAGATACGCAGTATTTT. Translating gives CATSDSAGVGTDTQYF.